Shown below are 29 T cell receptor beta chains from a single sample sequenced in a study of early T cells in non-severe SARS-CoV-2 infection. TCRdb reanalysed the 5' RACE reads using MiXCR and keeps one entry per CDR3 protein. The sample gives some 42,000 distinct CDR3 sequences, about 6.5% of which show up once; more than 7.5% is in the top ten. The sequencing used whole blood, collected at baseline. These receptors were obtained from an adult who was a healthcare worker with PCR-confirmed SARS-CoV-2 infection or an uninfected control (not recorded which).

This clonotype was counted ten times or more. This chain joins TRBV6-1 and TRBJ1-5, with D possibly TRBD1 on 5 matching bases. Germline V gene data show CDR1 as MNHNS and CDR2 as SASEGT. The V end was cut by 5 bases, the J end by 7 bases, with 24 bases between. There are 17 residues in the CDR3. The chain's CDR3 is CASSTPSGTHSGQPQHF. CDR3 DNA: TGTGCCAGCAGTACCCCCTCCGGGACTCATTCAGGGCAGCCCCAGCATTTT.

This clonotype was seen a handful of times. The chain joins TRBV18 to TRBJ1-1; D remains ambiguous. Trimming shortened V by 5 bases and J by 1 base, and 8 bases separated the two germline ends. The CDR3 runs to 13 residues. CDR1 and CDR2 (germline): KGHSH, LQKENI. The CDR3 loop reads CASSGNRNTEAFF. CDR3 bases: TGTGCCAGCTCAGGTAACAGGAACACTGAAGCTTTCTTT.

This clonotype has ten or more counts. The rearrangement links TRBV6-2 or TRBV6-3 to TRBJ2-1; 7 nucleotides line up with TRBD1. Trimming took 6 bases from V and 2 from J; bases not matched to a gene: 7. Per the germline V gene, CDR1 is MNHEY and CDR2 is SVGEGT. There are 15 residues in the CDR3. The DNA of the CDR3 is TGTGCCAGCAGCCGACAGGGAAAGGCCTACAATGAGCAGTTCTTC. It yields the protein CASSRQGKAYNEQFF.

The J gene is TRBJ2-7, the V gene TRBV28, with a weak D call TRBD2 (6 bases). The V gene's germline CDR1 is MDHEN and CDR2 SYDVKM. CDR3 length: 13 residues. V was clipped by 5 bases and J by 3 bases, with 11 bases between them. CDR3 protein: CASSRSGSYEQYF. CDR3 DNA sequence: TGTGCCAGCAGTCGTTCCGGGAGCTACGAGCAGTACTTC.

This clonotype was seen at least ten times. The V call is TRBV7-2, the J call TRBJ2-3; TRBD2 is a possible D gene (7 bases). Germline V gene data show CDR1 as SGHTA and CDR2 as FQGNSA. This CDR3 contains 14 residues. V lost 4 bases, J lost 1 base, and 9 bases lay in between. CDR3 protein: CASSSGGRTDTQYF. The DNA for the CDR3 is TGTGCCAGCAGCTCGGGGGGCCGCACAGATACGCAGTATTTT.

This sequence joins TRBV7-9 and TRBJ1-1, with no clear D. Trimming shortened V by 2 bases and J by 1 base, and 8 bases separated the two germline ends. CDR1 and CDR2 (germline): SEHNR, FQNEAQ (reference sequence). This CDR3 contains 14 residues. Here the CDR3 DNA reads TGTGCCAGCAGCTTACACGGGCCGAACACTGAAGCTTTCTTT. Translated, it gives CASSLHGPNTEAFF.

The chain joins TRBV15 to TRBJ1-5; no definite D call. This CDR3 contains 14 residues. Trimming shortened V by 4 bases and J by 5 bases, and 12 bases separated the two germline ends. Germline V gene lookup returns CDR1 LNHNV and CDR2 YYDKDF (reference sequence). The DNA of the CDR3 is TGTGCCACCAGCATAGAGGGTCGGGATCAGCCCCAGCATTTT. It specifies CATSIEGRDQPQHF.

This clonotype was seen a few times. The rearrangement uses TRBV12-3 or TRBV12-4 and TRBJ2-2, with TRBD1 matching over 9 bases. The length of the CDR3 is 15 residues. With 6 bases clipped from V and 3 bases from J, the junction kept 5 bases outside the gene matches. The CDR3 is CASRMTGGYTGELFF. The DNA of the CDR3 is TGTGCCAGCAGAATGACAGGGGGTTACACCGGGGAGCTGTTTTTT.

This clonotype has a count of ten or more. This rearrangement joins TRBV6-1 to TRBJ2-3; D ambiguous. CDR3 length: 11 amino acids. V was shortened by 6 bases and J by 4 bases, with 5 bases between the two germline ends. The germline CDR1 and CDR2 sequences are MNHNS and SASEGT. The CDR3 DNA is TGTGCCAGCAGACGTGCAGATACGCAGTATTTT. Translation: CASRRADTQYF.

The chain has TRBV7-2 and TRBJ1-6, with D perhaps matching TRBD1 (6 bases). V lost 0 bases to trimming and J lost 10 bases, with 16 bases between them. There are 16 residues in the CDR3. Germline values: CDR1 SGHTA, CDR2 FQGNSA. CDR3: CASSLAQSTGQSPLHF. The CDR3 coding sequence is TGTGCCAGCAGCTTAGCCCAATCGACAGGTCAATCACCCCTCCACTTT.

This clonotype was counted a few times. The chain combines TRBV28 with TRBJ2-2; the match to TRBD1 covers 9 bases. The CDR3 has 15 residues. J lost 6 bases, V lost 7 bases, and 9 bases had no gene match. Germline assignment: CDR1 MDHEN and CDR2 SYDVKM. CDR3 nucleotide sequence: TGTGCCAGCAACTACCCACAGGGGGCATCCGGGGAGCTGTTTTTT. It yields the protein CASNYPQGASGELFF.

This clonotype has a handful of counts. The chain uses TRBV28 and TRBJ2-5; D possibly corresponds to TRBD1 (6 bases). Trimming took off 3 bases at V and 5 bases at J, with 25 bases between the two ends. CDR1 and CDR2 from the germline V gene are MDHEN and SYDVKM. CDR3 length: 18 residues. The CDR3 loop reads CASSFIRGLRAVKETQYF. In DNA, the CDR3 is TGTGCCAGCAGTTTTATAAGGGGGTTGCGGGCCGTTAAGGAGACCCAGTACTTC.

This clonotype was recorded at least ten times. The genes are TRBV3-1 and TRBJ1-6; 7 bases align to TRBD1. Germline CDR1 is LGHDT and CDR2 is YNNKEL (reference sequence). Trimming cost V 0 bases and J 7 bases; bases outside gene matches: 6. This CDR3 spans 16 amino acids. CDR3 residues: CASSQEDRAPNSPLHF. CDR3 DNA sequence: TGTGCCAGCAGCCAAGAAGACAGGGCGCCCAATTCACCCCTCCACTTT.

The V call is TRBV18, the J call TRBJ2-2; D tentatively fits TRBD1 or TRBD2 (5 bases each). Trimming removed 0 bases at V and 0 bases at J, with 11 bases between. Germline CDR1 reads KGHSH; CDR2 reads LQKENI. The CDR3 spans 17 residues. CDR3 loop: CASSPPRGRANTGELFF. CDR3 nucleotides: TGTGCCAGCTCACCACCGAGGGGCAGGGCGAACACCGGGGAGCTGTTTTTT.

J is TRBJ1-3 and V is TRBV12-3 or TRBV12-4, with unresolved D. Trimming left V 8 bases short and J 2 bases short, with 13 bases between. This CDR3 contains 14 residues. The CDR3 protein is CASCLGGAGNTIYF. In nucleotides, the CDR3 is TGTGCCAGCTGCCTCGGCGGCGCTGGAAACACCATATATTTT.

This clonotype was found many times. This sequence joins TRBV10-3 and TRBJ2-7, with 7 bases lining up with TRBD2. The trim removed 8 bases at V and 2 bases at J, leaving 6 bases unmatched. The CDR3 is 13 residues long. Germline lookup yields CDR1 ENHRY and CDR2 SYGVKD. CDR3 in amino acids: CAIGGGMAYEQYF. CDR3 nucleotides: TGTGCCATCGGGGGAGGGATGGCCTACGAGCAGTACTTC.

The rearrangement links TRBV7-2 to TRBJ2-5; 11 nucleotides align to TRBD2. The V and J ends lost 4 bases and 3 bases, in that order; junction bases with no gene match: 7. CDR3 length: 16 residues. Looked up from germline, CDR1 is SGHTA and CDR2 is FQGNSA. In DNA form, the CDR3 reads TGTGCCAGCAGCTGGGGACCGGGACTAGCGGAAGAGACCCAGTACTTC. Protein: CASSWGPGLAEETQYF.

V usage is TRBV7-9 and J usage is TRBJ2-7, with no clear D. The V end was cut by 5 bases, the J end by 6 bases, with 11 bases between. The germline gives CDR1 SEHNR, CDR2 FQNEAQ (reference sequence). The CDR3 spans 12 residues. This CDR3 is CASSPLSGEQYF. The DNA for the CDR3 is TGTGCCAGCAGCCCCCTTTCCGGCGAGCAGTACTTC.

In this sample, this clonotype turned up many times. The chain recombines TRBV2 with TRBJ1-1, with TRBD1 identical over 8 bases. Germline V CDR1 and CDR2: SNHLY, FYNNEI. The CDR3 runs 14 residues. V gave up 1 base and J gave up 6 bases; unmatched junction bases: 4. CDR3 amino acids: CASSEDRQGPEAFF. DNA for the CDR3: TGTGCCAGCAGTGAAGATCGACAGGGGCCTGAAGCTTTCTTT.

In its sample, this clonotype was seen many times. The chain uses TRBV27 and TRBJ2-5; D gene ambiguous. Looked up from germline, CDR1 is MNHEY and CDR2 is SMNVEV (reference sequence). The CDR3 runs 14 residues. V lost 5 bases and J 5 bases, leaving 15 bases between the germline ends. The CDR3 sequence is CASSLSWGMETQYF. In DNA form, the CDR3 reads TGTGCCAGCAGTCTCTCGTGGGGTATGGAGACCCAGTACTTC.

The CDR3 protein is CASSPSTREAFF. The DNA for the CDR3 is TGTGCCAGCAGCCCCTCAACTAGAGAAGCTTTCTTT. J is TRBJ1-1 and V is TRBV7-2; no firm D call. The length of the CDR3 is 12 residues. V lost 5 bases to trimming and J lost 8 bases, with 12 bases between them. Germline V CDR1 and CDR2: SGHTA, FQGNSA.

This clonotype was seen repeatedly, ten times or more. The V call is TRBV5-1, the J call TRBJ1-1, with a possible D match to TRBD1 (5 bases). Germline values: CDR1 SGHRS, CDR2 YFSETQ. V was clipped by 5 bases and J by 6 bases, with 14 bases between them. The CDR3 has 13 amino acids. CDR3 amino acids: CASRAQGGAEAFF. In DNA form, the CDR3 reads TGCGCCAGCAGAGCTCAGGGCGGCGCTGAAGCTTTCTTT.

This clonotype was seen ten or more times. This chain joins TRBV5-1 and TRBJ1-2; possibly TRBD1 for D (6 bases). The CDR3 extends over 14 amino acids. V was clipped by 4 bases and J by 8 bases, with 18 bases between them. The germline gives CDR1 SGHRS, CDR2 YFSETQ. CDR3 DNA sequence: TGCGCCAGCAGCACCGGACAGATCCGTGGGGGCTACACCTTC. This encodes CASSTGQIRGGYTF.

This clonotype was counted at least ten times. This sequence joins TRBV30 and TRBJ2-2; D remains unclear. The CDR3 consists of 14 residues. Between the trimmed V and J ends, which lost 5 bases and 1 base, there was a span of 11 bases. Germline V gives CDR1 GTSNPN, CDR2 SVGIG (reference sequence). The CDR3 reads CAWFPGRNTGELFF. CDR3 DNA: TGTGCCTGGTTCCCCGGACGGAACACCGGGGAGCTGTTTTTT.

By sample share, this clonotype is medium-sized. The chain links TRBV20-1 to TRBJ2-3; 15 bases map to TRBD2. With 5 bases clipped from V and 3 bases from J, the junction kept 0 bases outside the gene matches. The CDR3 sequence is 14 residues long. Germline CDR1 reads DFQATT; CDR2 reads SNEGSKA (reference sequence). The DNA for the CDR3 is TGCAGTGCTGGGACTAGCGGGGGGACAGATACGCAGTATTTT. Translation: CSAGTSGGTDTQYF.

This clonotype was seen many times. This rearrangement joins TRBV12-3 or TRBV12-4 to TRBJ2-1; 9 positions agree with TRBD1. The CDR3 is 13 residues long. V lost 6 bases to trimming and J lost 6 bases; unmatched junction nucleotides: 3. CDR3 amino acids: CASRMTGGNEQFF. As DNA, the CDR3 is TGTGCCAGCAGGATGACAGGGGGCAATGAGCAGTTCTTC.

This clonotype occurred a few times. The gene calls are TRBV5-4 and TRBJ1-1; TRBD1 matches at 9 bases. The CDR3 extends over 16 amino acids. Germline-derived CDR1 and CDR2 are SGHNT and YYREEE (reference sequence). Losses at the gene ends were 4 bases for V and 2 bases for J; bases not matched to a gene: 9. CDR3 DNA: TGTGCCAGCAGCACCGGGACAGGGTTATTAAACACTGAAGCTTTCTTT. This translates into CASSTGTGLLNTEAFF.

The V call is TRBV29-1, the J call TRBJ2-7; D might be TRBD1 (6 bases). CDR3 size: 14 residues. Trimming removed 0 bases from V and 7 bases from J, with 16 bases in between. Germline CDR1 is SQVTM and CDR2 is ANQGSEA. The CDR3: CSVEEQGSRREQYF. The CDR3 DNA follows: TGCAGCGTTGAAGAACAGGGATCCCGCCGGGAGCAGTACTTC.

The sample holds many counts of this clonotype. The chain joins TRBV5-5 to TRBJ1-5; TRBD1 might be the D (5 bases). V was pared by 4 bases and J by 0 bases, with 14 bases between. This CDR3 region has 16 residues. Germline V gene sequence: CDR1 SGHKS, CDR2 YYEKEE (reference sequence). DNA for the CDR3: TGTGCCAGCAGCATCGGACACCCTCGTAGCAATCAGCCCCAGCATTTT. Its translation is CASSIGHPRSNQPQHF.